The 26 T cell receptor beta chains below all came from one sample that was sequenced in a study of T cells in Graves' hyperthyroidism and ophthalmopathy. RNA transcripts served as the template for amplifying TCR beta CDR3 regions. With the HTBI primer set, the TCR CDR3 went through a first round of RT-PCR. A single record per CDR3 protein comes from TCRdb applying MiXCR to the multiplex PCR reads. This sample has about 210,000 distinct CDR3 sequences, with roughly 17% found just once. Material for sequencing was blood. The receptor set was obtained from a man aged 45-65 years with Graves' hyperthyroidism.

In its sample, this clonotype was seen a few times. V is TRBV20-1 and J is TRBJ1-5; D is perhaps TRBD1 (6 bases). The CDR3 totals 13 residues. V was pared by 6 bases and J by 6 bases, with 15 bases between. Germline V lookup: CDR1 DFQATT, CDR2 SNEGSKA (reference sequence). The CDR3 loop reads CSASTGSSQPQHF. The CDR3 coding sequence is TGCAGTGCCAGTACAGGGAGTAGTCAGCCCCAGCATTTT.

This clonotype was detected only a few times. The rearrangement uses TRBV12-5 and TRBJ2-3; tentative D call: TRBD1 (5 bases). Trimming took off 1 base at V and 0 bases at J, with 11 bases between the two ends. Germline CDR1 LGHNT, CDR2 FRNRAP. CDR3 length: 16 residues. The CDR3 protein is CASGLGRQTSTDTQYF. In DNA, the CDR3 is TGTGCTAGTGGTTTGGGACGACAGACTAGCACAGATACGCAGTATTTT.

The chain links TRBV10-3 to TRBJ1-2; 7 bases agree with TRBD1. This CDR3 has 13 residues. From germline, CDR1 is ENHRY and CDR2 SYGVKD. The V gene end was trimmed by 5 bases and the J gene end by 7 bases; junction bases not matched to a gene: 7. CDR3 protein: CAISPDRAGGYTF. In DNA form, the CDR3 reads TGTGCCATCAGTCCCGACAGGGCTGGTGGCTACACCTTC.

This clonotype came up a few times. The chain recombines TRBV20-1 with TRBJ2-1; D may be TRBD1 or TRBD2 (5 bases each). Germline CDR1 and CDR2: DFQATT and SNEGSKA (reference sequence). The V and J ends lost 5 bases and 0 bases respectively, with 14 bases between them. The CDR3 spans 15 residues. CDR3 sequence: CSAPGTISSYNEQFF. CDR3 bases: TGCAGTGCTCCGGGGACCATAAGCTCCTACAATGAGCAGTTCTTC.

This clonotype was seen a few times. The rearrangement joins TRBV20-1 to TRBJ2-1; D unclear. Per germline, CDR1 DFQATT and CDR2 SNEGSKA (reference sequence). V dropped 4 bases and J dropped 0 bases, with 7 bases sitting between them. The CDR3 loop spans 13 amino acids. As DNA, the CDR3 is TGCAGTGCTATAGAGGACTCCTACAATGAGCAGTTCTTC. Residues: CSAIEDSYNEQFF.

This clonotype was detected many times. The J gene is TRBJ2-1, the V gene TRBV12-3 or TRBV12-4, with D possibly TRBD1 on 6 matching bases. CDR3 length: 15 residues. The germline V and J ends were trimmed by 3 bases and 4 bases, with 13 bases remaining between them. CDR3 protein: CASSFGGQPYNEQFF. The CDR3 DNA reads as TGTGCCAGCAGTTTTGGGGGCCAGCCATACAATGAGCAGTTCTTC.

The J gene is TRBJ1-4, the V gene TRBV4-1; 7 nucleotides match TRBD1. V was pared by 3 bases and J by 0 bases, with 4 bases of the junction left unmatched. CDR3 length equals 16 residues. Germline V gene lookup returns CDR1 MGHRA and CDR2 YSYEKL. CDR3 amino acids: CASSHGQETTNEKLFF. CDR3 sequence (DNA): TGCGCCAGCAGCCACGGACAGGAGACAACTAATGAAAAACTGTTTTTT.

To note about this clonotype: The junction departs from germline at one end; a sequencing error may be responsible. This chain links TRBV5-1 with TRBJ2-2; TRBD2 is a possible D gene (6 bases). The CDR3 sequence is 14 residues long. Germline lookup yields CDR1 SGHRS and CDR2 YFSETQ. The CDR3 here is CAGSPGANTGELFF. The CDR3 bases are TGCGCCGGCAGCCCGGGAGCGAACACCGGGGAGCTGTTTTTT.

This sequence joins TRBV20-1 and TRBJ2-5; 7 positions agree with TRBD1. The germline V gene has CDR1 DFQATT and CDR2 SNEGSKA (reference sequence). This CDR3 contains 13 residues. The V and J ends lost 4 bases and 3 bases, in that order; junction bases with no gene match: 5. DNA of the CDR3: TGCAGTGCTATTGGGACAGCCAAAGAGACCCAGTACTTC. This encodes CSAIGTAKETQYF.

This clonotype has at least ten counts. The chain joins TRBV10-3 to TRBJ1-1; the D is unclear. Trimming stripped 6 bases from V and 5 bases from J, with 7 bases between. Germline CDR1 ENHRY, CDR2 SYGVKD. The CDR3 covers 11 residues. CDR3 region: CAISSGTEAFF. For the CDR3, the DNA is TGTGCCATCAGCAGTGGGACTGAAGCTTTCTTT.

The table lists this clonotype with a few counts. This chain links TRBV19 with TRBJ2-7; TRBD1 matches 10 bases. CDR1 and CDR2 (germline): LNHDA, SQIVND (reference sequence). Unmatched junction bases numbered 5, after V lost 4 bases and J lost 2 bases. CDR3 size: 15 residues. Here the CDR3 DNA reads TGTGCCAGTAGTAACCCCGGGACAGGGGCCTACGAGCAGTACTTC. It codes for CASSNPGTGAYEQYF.

This chain links TRBV7-9 with TRBJ1-1, with 9 bases matching TRBD1. The length of the CDR3 is 16 residues. Germline V CDR1 and CDR2: SEHNR, FQNEAQ (reference sequence). V shed 8 bases and J 6 bases; nucleotides not matched to a gene: 16. This CDR3 reads CASLRSFGTGLPEAFF. DNA of the CDR3: TGTGCCAGCCTTAGAAGTTTTGGGACAGGGCTCCCTGAAGCTTTCTTT.

This clonotype was detected a few times. The rearrangement joins TRBV2 to TRBJ2-6; 12 bases align to TRBD1. The CDR3 covers 18 residues. CDR1 SNHLY and CDR2 FYNNEI come from the germline V gene. The V gene end was trimmed by 4 bases and the J gene end by 5 bases; junction bases not matched to a gene: 9. CDR3 in DNA: TGTGCCAGCAGTGGGGACAGGGGGCTCCTAGGAAGGGCCAACGTCCTGACTTTC. Translated, it gives CASSGDRGLLGRANVLTF.

In its sample, this clonotype was seen many times. This chain connects TRBV11-1 to TRBJ1-2; maybe TRBD1 (6 bases). The CDR3 spans 15 residues. The V and J ends lost 4 bases and 4 bases respectively, with 16 bases between them. The germline gives CDR1 SGHAT, CDR2 FQDESV (reference sequence). The CDR3 DNA reads TGTGCCAGCAGCTCCGCGGGGGCCAGTTTCTATGGCTACACCTTC. Its translation: CASSSAGASFYGYTF.

This clonotype was seen many times. This chain connects TRBV24-1 to TRBJ2-2; no clear D. Germline V gene data show CDR1 as KGHDR and CDR2 as SFDVKD. The germline V and J ends were trimmed by 1 base and 0 bases, with 11 bases remaining between them. CDR3 size: 17 residues. The CDR3 DNA reads as TGTGCCACCAGTGATTTCGAGGTAGAACCGAACACCGGGGAGCTGTTTTTT. This encodes CATSDFEVEPNTGELFF.

Concerning this clonotype: Since a much larger clone is just one base distant, this may be a read error. V is TRBV6-1 and J is TRBJ1-5; D is undetermined. Per germline, CDR1 MNHNS and CDR2 SASEGT. Trimming removed 2 bases at V and 9 bases at J, with 14 bases between. CDR3 length: 14 residues. CDR3 region: CASSELPVRPPQHF. DNA of the CDR3: TGTGCCAGCAGTGAATTACCGGTCAGGCCGCCCCAGCATTTT.

The gene calls are TRBV6-1 and TRBJ2-7; no reliable D call. Trimming took off 11 bases at V and 5 bases at J, with 22 bases between the two ends. Germline-derived CDR1 and CDR2 are MNHNS and SASEGT. The CDR3 sequence is 14 residues long. CDR3 amino acids: CASTGTLKPNEQYF. The CDR3 DNA reads as TGTGCCTCTACCGGCACCCTCAAGCCAAACGAGCAGTACTTC.

The chain combines TRBV3-1 with TRBJ2-5; 7 nucleotides agree with TRBD1. Trimming at V came to 4 bases and at J to 12 bases, leaving 14 bases not matched to a gene. Germline V gene sequence: CDR1 LGHDT, CDR2 YNNKEL (reference sequence). This CDR3 has 14 amino acids. The CDR3 is CASSPTGTAKIKYF. For the CDR3, the DNA is TGTGCCAGCAGCCCGACCGGGACAGCCAAGATCAAGTACTTC.

This clonotype was seen many times. CDR3 DNA: TGTGCCAGCACCGGGACTAGCGGGAGGACGAACACCGGGGAGCTGTTTTTT. Its protein is CASTGTSGRTNTGELFF. The chain combines TRBV12-3 or TRBV12-4 with TRBJ2-2, with 15 bases aligning to TRBD2. The CDR3 spans 17 residues. J gave up 0 bases and V 7 bases, and 3 bases lay outside the gene matches.

The chain joins TRBV12-3 or TRBV12-4 to TRBJ2-2; no clear D gene. V was shortened by 7 bases and J by 2 bases, with 11 bases between the two germline ends. The CDR3 contains 14 residues. CDR3 protein: CASNWQINTGELFF. CDR3 bases: TGTGCCAGCAACTGGCAGATAAACACCGGGGAGCTGTTTTTT.

The chain carries TRBV3-1 and TRBJ2-7, with 9 bases that match TRBD2. Germline lookup yields CDR1 LGHDT and CDR2 YNNKEL (reference sequence). Trimming at V came to 4 bases and at J to 3 bases, leaving 7 bases not matched to a gene. This CDR3 comprises 15 residues. CDR3 coding DNA: TGTGCCAGCAGCCCCAACGGACTAGCGAACTACGAGCAGTACTTC. Protein product: CASSPNGLANYEQYF.

This chain uses TRBV5-1 with TRBJ1-1; D ambiguous. Germline lookup yields CDR1 SGHRS and CDR2 YFSETQ. The CDR3 is 14 residues long. With 5 bases removed from V and 6 bases from J, the gap between germline ends came to 17 bases. CDR3 residues: CASRLGSGYAEAFF. Written as DNA, the CDR3 is TGCGCCAGCAGACTGGGGAGTGGTTATGCTGAAGCTTTCTTT.

This clonotype has more than one count but fewer than ten. The chain links TRBV19 to TRBJ2-1; D not resolved. This CDR3 comprises 16 residues. Trimming took off 7 bases at V and 5 bases at J, with 21 bases between the two ends. Germline CDR1 LNHDA, CDR2 SQIVND (reference sequence). The chain's CDR3 is CASKAARNPRNNEQFF. CDR3 bases: TGTGCCAGTAAAGCAGCCCGGAACCCACGTAACAATGAGCAGTTCTTC.

The J gene is TRBJ2-1, the V gene TRBV6-2 or TRBV6-3; D remains unclear. The V and J ends lost 5 bases and 10 bases respectively, with 12 bases between them. Germline values: CDR1 MNHEY, CDR2 SVGEGT. This CDR3 has 12 residues. CDR3 nucleotides: TGTGCCAGCAGTCGGCCCTACGGGGAGCAGTTCTTC. It encodes CASSRPYGEQFF.

The table lists this clonotype with a few counts. Possible read error: a much larger clone is one base away. The chain uses TRBV2 and TRBJ2-7, with a weak D call TRBD2 (6 bases). This CDR3 is 14 amino acids long. V dropped 11 bases and J dropped 0 bases, with 17 bases sitting between them. Germline loops: CDR1 SNHLY, CDR2 FYNNEI. In DNA form, the CDR3 reads TGTGCCGGCACCTCCGGGAGCCTCTCCTACGAGCAGTACTTC. Residues: CAGTSGSLSYEQYF. Full variable domain (outside the CDR3, taken from reference TRBV2 and TRBJ2-7): EPEVTQTPSHQVTQMGQEVILRCVPISNHLYFYWYRQILGQKVEFLVSFYNNEISEKSEIFDDQFSVERPDGSNFTLKIRSTKLEDSAMYFCAGTSGSLSYEQYFGPGTRLTVT.

The rearrangement uses TRBV9 and TRBJ2-1; 12 nucleotides match TRBD2. The CDR3 runs 18 residues. Germline CDR1 and CDR2: SGDLS and YYNGEE. The J segment lost 3 bases and the V segment lost 4 bases, leaving 11 bases of the junction unmatched. CDR3 DNA sequence: TGTGCCAGCAGCCCCAGGACAGGGACTAGCGGGTACTACAATGAGCAGTTCTTC. It specifies CASSPRTGTSGYYNEQFF.